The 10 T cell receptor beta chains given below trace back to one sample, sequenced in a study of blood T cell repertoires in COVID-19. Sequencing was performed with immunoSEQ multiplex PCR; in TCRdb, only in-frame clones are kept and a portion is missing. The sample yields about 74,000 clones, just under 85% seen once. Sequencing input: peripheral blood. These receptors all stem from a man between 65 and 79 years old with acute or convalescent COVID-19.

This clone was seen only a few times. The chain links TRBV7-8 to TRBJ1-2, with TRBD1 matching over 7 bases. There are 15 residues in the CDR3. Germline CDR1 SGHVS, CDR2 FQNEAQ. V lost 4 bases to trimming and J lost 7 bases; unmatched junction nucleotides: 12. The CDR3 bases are TGTGCCAGCAGCTCCAGGACAGGCGGCATAGGTGGCTACACCTTC. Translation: CASSSRTGGIGGYTF.

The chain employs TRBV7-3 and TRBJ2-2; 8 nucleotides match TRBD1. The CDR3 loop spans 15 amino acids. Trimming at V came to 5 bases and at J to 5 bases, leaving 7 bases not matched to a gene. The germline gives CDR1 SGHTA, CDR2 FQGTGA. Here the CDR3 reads CASSTRTGLTGELFF. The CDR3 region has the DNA TGTGCCAGCAGCACTCGGACAGGGTTGACCGGGGAGCTGTTTTTT.

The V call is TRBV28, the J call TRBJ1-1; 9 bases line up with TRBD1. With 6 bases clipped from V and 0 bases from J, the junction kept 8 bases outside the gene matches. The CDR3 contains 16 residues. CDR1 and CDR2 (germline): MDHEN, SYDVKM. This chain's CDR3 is CASSITGGWVNTEAFF. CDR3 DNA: TGTGCCAGCAGCATCACAGGGGGCTGGGTGAACACTGAAGCTTTCTTT.

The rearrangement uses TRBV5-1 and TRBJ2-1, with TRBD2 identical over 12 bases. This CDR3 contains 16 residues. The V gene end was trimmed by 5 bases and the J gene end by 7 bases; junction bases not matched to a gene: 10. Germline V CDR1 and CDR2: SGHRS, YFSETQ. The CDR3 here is CASSFGLAGGPNEQFF. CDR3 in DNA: TGCGCCAGCAGTTTTGGGCTAGCGGGAGGGCCAAATGAGCAGTTCTTC.

The CDR3 nucleotides read TGTGCCAGTAGTATACTAGCGGGGGGGCCCAGTGAGCAGTTCTTC. Translating it yields CASSILAGGPSEQFF. V usage is TRBV19 and J usage is TRBJ2-1; TRBD2 agrees at 12 bases. Trimming took 2 bases from V and 9 from J; bases not matched to a gene: 5. Germline V gene data show CDR1 as LNHDA and CDR2 as SQIVND (reference sequence). The CDR3 has 15 amino acids. The full variable domain, completed using reference TRBV19 and TRBJ2-1, is DGGITQSPKYLFRKEGQNVTLSCEQNLNHDAMYWYRQDPGQGLRLIYYSQIVNDFQKGDIAEGYSVSREKKESFPLTVTSAQKNPTAFYLCASSILAGGPSEQFFGPGTRLTVL.

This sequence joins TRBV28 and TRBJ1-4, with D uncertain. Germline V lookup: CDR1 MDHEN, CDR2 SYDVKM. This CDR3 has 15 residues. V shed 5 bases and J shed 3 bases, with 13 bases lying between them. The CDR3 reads CASSRTFWANEKLFF. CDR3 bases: TGTGCCAGCAGTCGGACTTTCTGGGCTAATGAAAAACTGTTTTTT.

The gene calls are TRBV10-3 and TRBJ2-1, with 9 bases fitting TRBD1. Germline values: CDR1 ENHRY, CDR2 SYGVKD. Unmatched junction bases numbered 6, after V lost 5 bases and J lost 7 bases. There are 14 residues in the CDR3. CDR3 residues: CAISPGQGANEQFF. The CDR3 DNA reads TGTGCCATCAGTCCGGGACAGGGTGCGAATGAGCAGTTCTTC.

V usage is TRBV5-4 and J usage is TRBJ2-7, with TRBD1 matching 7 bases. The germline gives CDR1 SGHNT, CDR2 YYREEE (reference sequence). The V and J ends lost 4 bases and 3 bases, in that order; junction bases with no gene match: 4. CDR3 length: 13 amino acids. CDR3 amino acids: CASSPTGFYEQYF. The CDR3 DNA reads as TGTGCCAGCAGCCCGACAGGGTTCTACGAGCAGTACTTC.

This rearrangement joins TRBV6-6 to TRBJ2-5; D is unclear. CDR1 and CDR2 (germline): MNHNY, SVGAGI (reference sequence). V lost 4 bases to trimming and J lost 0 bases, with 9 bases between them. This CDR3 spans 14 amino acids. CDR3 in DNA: TGTGCCAGCAGTTTCCGGTCGGACCAAGAGACCCAGTACTTC. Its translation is CASSFRSDQETQYF.

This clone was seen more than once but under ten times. In DNA form, the CDR3 reads TGTGCCAGCAGCTTAATAGGCTTGACAGAAGCGAACACCGGGGAGCTGTTTTTT. Translation: CASSLIGLTEANTGELFF. This rearrangement joins TRBV7-8 to TRBJ2-2, with D possibly TRBD1 on 5 matching bases. Trimming shortened V by 2 bases and J by 0 bases, and 16 bases separated the two germline ends. Germline assignment: CDR1 SGHVS and CDR2 FQNEAQ. CDR3 length: 18 amino acids.